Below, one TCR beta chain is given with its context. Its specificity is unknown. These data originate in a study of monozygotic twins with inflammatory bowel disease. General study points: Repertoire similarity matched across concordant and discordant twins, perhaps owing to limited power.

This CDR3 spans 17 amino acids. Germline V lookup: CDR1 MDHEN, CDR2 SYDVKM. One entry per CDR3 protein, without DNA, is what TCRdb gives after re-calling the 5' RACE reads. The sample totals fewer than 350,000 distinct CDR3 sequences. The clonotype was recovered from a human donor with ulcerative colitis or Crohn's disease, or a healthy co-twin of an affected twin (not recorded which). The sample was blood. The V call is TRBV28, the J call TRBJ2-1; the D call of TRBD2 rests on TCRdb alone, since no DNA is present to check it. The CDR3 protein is CASSSPSGGTSYNEQFF.